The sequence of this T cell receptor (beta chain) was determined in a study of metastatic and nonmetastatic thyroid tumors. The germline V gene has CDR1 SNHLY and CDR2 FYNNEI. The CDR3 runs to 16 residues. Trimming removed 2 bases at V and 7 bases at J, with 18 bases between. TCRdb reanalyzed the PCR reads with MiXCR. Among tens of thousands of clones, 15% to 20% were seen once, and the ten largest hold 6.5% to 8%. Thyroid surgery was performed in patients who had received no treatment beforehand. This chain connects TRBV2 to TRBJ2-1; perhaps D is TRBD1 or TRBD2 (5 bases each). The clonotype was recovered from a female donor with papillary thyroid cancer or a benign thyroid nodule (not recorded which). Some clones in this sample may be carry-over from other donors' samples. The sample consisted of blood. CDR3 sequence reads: CASSEKSNGARNEQFF. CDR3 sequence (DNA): TGTGCCAGCAGTGAAAAGAGCAACGGGGCGCGGAATGAGCAGTTCTTC.